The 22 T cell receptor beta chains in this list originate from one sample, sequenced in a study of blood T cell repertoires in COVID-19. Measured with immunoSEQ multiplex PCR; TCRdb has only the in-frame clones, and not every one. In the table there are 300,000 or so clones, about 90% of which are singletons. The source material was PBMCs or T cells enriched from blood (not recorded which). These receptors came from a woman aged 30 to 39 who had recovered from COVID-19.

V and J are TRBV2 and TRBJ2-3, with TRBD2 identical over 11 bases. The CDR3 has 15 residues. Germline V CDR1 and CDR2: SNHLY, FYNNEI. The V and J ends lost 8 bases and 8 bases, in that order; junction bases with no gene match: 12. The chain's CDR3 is CASVPLSGGAGTQYF. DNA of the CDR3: TGTGCCAGCGTTCCACTTAGCGGGGGGGCTGGTACGCAGTATTTT.

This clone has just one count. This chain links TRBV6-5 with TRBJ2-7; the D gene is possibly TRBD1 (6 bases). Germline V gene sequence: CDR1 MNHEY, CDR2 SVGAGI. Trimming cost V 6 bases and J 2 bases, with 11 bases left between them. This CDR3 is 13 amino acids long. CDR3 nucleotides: TGTGCCAGCAGACAGGGTTTGACCTACGAGCAGTACTTC. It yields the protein CASRQGLTYEQYF.

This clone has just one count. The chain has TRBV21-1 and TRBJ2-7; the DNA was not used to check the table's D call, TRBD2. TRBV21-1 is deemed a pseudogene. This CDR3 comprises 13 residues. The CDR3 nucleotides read TGTGCCAGCAGCGACCTAGCGGGGGACGAGCAGTACTTC. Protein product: CASSDLAGDEQYF.

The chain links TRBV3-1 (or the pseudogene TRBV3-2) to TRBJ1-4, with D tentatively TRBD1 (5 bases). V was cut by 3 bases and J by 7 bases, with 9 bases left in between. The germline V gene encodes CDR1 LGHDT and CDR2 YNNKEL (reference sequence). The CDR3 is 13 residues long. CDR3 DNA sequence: TGTGCCAGCAGCCAGGGAAGGGGTGAAAAACTGTTTTTT. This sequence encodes CASSQGRGEKLFF.

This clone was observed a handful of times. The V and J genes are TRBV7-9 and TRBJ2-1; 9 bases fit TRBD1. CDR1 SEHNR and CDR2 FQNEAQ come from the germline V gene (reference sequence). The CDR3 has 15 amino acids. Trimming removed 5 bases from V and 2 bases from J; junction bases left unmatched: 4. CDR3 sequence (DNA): TGTGCCAGCAGCACCGGGACAGGGCCCTACAATGAGCAGTTCTTC. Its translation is CASSTGTGPYNEQFF.

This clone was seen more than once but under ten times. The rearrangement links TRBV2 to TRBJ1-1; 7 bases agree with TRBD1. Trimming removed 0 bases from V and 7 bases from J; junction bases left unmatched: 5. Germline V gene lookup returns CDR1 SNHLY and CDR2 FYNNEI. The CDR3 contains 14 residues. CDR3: CASSEAWDSGEAFF. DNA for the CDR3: TGTGCCAGCAGTGAAGCCTGGGACAGCGGTGAAGCTTTCTTT.

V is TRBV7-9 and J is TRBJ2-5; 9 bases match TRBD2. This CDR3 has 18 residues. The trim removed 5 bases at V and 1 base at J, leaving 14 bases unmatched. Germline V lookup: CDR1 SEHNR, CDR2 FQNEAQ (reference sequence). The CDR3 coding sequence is TGTGCCAGCAGCCAAACGCGTGAAGCGGGGGGCCTCCAAGAGACCCAGTACTTC. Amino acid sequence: CASSQTREAGGLQETQYF. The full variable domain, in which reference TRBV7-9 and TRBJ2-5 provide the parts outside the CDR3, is DTGVSQNPRHKITKRGQNVTFRCDPISEHNRLYWYRQTLGQGPEFLTYFQNEAQLEKSRLLSDRFSAERPKGSFSTLEIQRTEQGDSAMYLCASSQTREAGGLQETQYFGPGTRLLVL.

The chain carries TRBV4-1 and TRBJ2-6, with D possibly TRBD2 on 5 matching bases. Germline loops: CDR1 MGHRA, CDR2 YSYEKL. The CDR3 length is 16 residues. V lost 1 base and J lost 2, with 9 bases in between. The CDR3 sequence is CASSQGTSTGANVLTF. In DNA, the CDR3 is TGCGCCAGCAGCCAAGGAACTAGTACTGGGGCCAACGTCCTGACTTTC.

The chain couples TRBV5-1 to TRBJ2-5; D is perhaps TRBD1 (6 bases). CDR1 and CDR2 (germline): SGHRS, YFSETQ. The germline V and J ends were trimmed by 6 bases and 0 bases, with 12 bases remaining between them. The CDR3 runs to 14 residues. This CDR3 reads CASNQQGYQETQYF. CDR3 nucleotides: TGCGCCAGCAACCAACAGGGCTACCAAGAGACCCAGTACTTC. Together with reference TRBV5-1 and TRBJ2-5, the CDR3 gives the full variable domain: KAGVTQTPRYLIKTRGQQVTLSCSPISGHRSVSWYQQTPGQGLQFLFEYFSETQRNKGNFPGRFSGRQFSNSRSEMNVSTLELGDSALYLCASNQQGYQETQYFGPGTRLLVL.

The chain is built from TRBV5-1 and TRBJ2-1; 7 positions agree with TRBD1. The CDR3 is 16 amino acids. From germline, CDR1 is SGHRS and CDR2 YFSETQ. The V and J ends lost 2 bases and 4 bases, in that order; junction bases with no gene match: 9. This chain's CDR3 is CASSFSSGTAYNEQFF. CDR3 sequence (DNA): TGCGCCAGCAGCTTTTCCTCCGGGACAGCTTACAATGAGCAGTTCTTC.

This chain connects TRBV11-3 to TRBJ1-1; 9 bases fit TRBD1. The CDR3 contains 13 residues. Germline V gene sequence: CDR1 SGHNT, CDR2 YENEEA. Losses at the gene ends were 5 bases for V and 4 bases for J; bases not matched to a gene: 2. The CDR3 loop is CASSVTGGTEAFF. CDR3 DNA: TGTGCCAGCAGCGTGACAGGGGGCACTGAAGCTTTCTTT.

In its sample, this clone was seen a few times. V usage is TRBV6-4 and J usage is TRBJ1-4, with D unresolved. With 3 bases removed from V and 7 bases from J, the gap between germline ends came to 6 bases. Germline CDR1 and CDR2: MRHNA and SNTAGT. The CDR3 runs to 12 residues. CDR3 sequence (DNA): TGTGCCAGCAGTGAGAGAAGTGAAAAACTGTTTTTT. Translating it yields CASSERSEKLFF.

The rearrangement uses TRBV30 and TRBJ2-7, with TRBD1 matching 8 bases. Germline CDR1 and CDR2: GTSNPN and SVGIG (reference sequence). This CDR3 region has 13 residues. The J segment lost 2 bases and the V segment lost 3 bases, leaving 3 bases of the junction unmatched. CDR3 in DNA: TGTGCCTGGAGCTTGGGACAGGCCTACGAGCAGTACTTC. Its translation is CAWSLGQAYEQYF.

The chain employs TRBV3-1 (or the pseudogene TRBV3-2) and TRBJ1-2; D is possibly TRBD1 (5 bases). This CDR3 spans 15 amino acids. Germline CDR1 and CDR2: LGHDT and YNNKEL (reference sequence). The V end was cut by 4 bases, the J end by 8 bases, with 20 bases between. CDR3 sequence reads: CASSPQSRGAGGYTF. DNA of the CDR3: TGTGCCAGCAGCCCCCAGTCTCGGGGCGCGGGGGGCTACACCTTC.

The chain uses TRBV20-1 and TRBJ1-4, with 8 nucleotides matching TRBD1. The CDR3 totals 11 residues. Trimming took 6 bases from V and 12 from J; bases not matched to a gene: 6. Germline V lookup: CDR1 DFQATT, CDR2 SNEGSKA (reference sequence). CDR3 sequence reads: CSAPFRGQLFF. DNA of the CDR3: TGCAGTGCCCCCTTCAGGGGGCAACTGTTTTTT.

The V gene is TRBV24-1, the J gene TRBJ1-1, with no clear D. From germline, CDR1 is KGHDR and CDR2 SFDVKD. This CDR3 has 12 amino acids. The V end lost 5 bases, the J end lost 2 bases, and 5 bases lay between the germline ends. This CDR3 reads CATSGPNTEAFF. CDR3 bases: TGTGCCACCAGTGGGCCCAACACTGAAGCTTTCTTT.

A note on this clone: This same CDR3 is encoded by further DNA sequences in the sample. CDR3 sequence reads: CAWSGGYGYTF. The CDR3 bases are TGTGCCTGGAGCGGGGGGTATGGCTACACCTTC. The rearrangement links TRBV30 to TRBJ1-2; tentative D call: TRBD1 (5 bases). This CDR3 is built from 11 residues. Germline V gives CDR1 GTSNPN, CDR2 SVGIG (reference sequence). V was clipped by 3 bases and J by 5 bases, with 7 bases between them.

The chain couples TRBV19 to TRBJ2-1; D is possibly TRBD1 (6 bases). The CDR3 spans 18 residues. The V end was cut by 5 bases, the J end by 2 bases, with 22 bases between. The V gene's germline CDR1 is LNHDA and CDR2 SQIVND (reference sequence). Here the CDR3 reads CASSSTPGTSSAYNEQFF. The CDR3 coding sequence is TGTGCCAGTAGTTCCACTCCCGGGACAAGTTCTGCCTACAATGAGCAGTTCTTC.

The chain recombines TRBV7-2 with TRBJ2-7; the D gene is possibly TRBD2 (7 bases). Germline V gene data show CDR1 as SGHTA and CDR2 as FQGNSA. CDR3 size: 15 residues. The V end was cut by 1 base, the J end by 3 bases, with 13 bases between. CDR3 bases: TGTGCCAGCAGCTTAGGTTGGGGAGGGGGCTACGAGCAGTACTTC. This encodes CASSLGWGGGYEQYF.

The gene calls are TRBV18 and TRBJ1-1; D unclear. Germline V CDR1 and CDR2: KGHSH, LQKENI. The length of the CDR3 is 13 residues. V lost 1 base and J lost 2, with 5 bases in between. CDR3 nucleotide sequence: TGTGCCAGCTCACCACAGACAAACACTGAAGCTTTCTTT. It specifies CASSPQTNTEAFF.

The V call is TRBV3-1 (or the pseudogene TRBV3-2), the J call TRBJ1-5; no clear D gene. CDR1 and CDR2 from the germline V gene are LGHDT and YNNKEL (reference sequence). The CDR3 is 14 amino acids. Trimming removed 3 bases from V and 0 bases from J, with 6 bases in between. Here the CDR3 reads CASSHSHSNQPQHF. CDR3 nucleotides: TGTGCCAGCAGCCATAGCCATAGCAATCAGCCCCAGCATTTT.

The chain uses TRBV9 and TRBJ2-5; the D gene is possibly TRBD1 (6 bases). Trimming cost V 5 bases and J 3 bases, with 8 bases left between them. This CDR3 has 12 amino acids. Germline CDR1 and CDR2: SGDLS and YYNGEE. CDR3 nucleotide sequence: TGTGCCAGCAGTTACAGGGAAGAGACCCAGTACTTC. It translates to CASSYREETQYF.